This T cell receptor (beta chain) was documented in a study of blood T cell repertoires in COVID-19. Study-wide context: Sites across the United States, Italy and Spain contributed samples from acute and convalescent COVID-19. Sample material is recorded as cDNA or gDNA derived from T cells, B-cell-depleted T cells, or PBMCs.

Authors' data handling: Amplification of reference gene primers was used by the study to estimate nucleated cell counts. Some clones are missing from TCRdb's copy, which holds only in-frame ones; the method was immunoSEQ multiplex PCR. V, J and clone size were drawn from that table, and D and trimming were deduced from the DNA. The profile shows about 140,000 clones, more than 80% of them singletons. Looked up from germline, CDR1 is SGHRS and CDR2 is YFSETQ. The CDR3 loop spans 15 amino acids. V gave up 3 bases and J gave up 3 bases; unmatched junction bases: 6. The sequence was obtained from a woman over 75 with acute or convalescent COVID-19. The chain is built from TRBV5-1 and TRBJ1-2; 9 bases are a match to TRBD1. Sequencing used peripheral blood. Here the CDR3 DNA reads TGCGCCAGCAGCTCCACCGGGACAGGGCACTATGGCTACACCTTC. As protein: CASSSTGTGHYGYTF.